This T cell receptor (beta chain) is from a study of T cell changes during pregnancy in multiple sclerosis. Only in-frame clones appear in the TCRdb table, and some are missing; sequencing was by immunoSEQ multiplex PCR. The sample has some 47,000 clones, 85% to 90% seen once. Per the germline V gene, CDR1 is SGDLS and CDR2 is YYNGEE. The CDR3 consists of 17 residues. Germline trimming cut 2 bases from V and 5 bases from J; bases unmatched to any gene: 11. Source: CD8+ T cells from peripheral blood mononuclear cells, taken after pregnancy. This chain uses TRBV9 with TRBJ2-2; 8 bases are shared with TRBD1. The TCR was taken from a female donor in good health, enrolled as a control in a pregnancy study. The CDR3 is CASSVPKTGVRTGELFF. The CDR3 DNA follows: TGTGCCAGCAGCGTCCCCAAGACAGGGGTGAGGACCGGGGAGCTGTTTTTT.